The clone carrying this T cell receptor (beta chain) is termed medium-sized. What it binds is not known. The junction had 4 bases not matched to a gene; V was cut back by 4 bases and J by 3 bases. Germline loops: CDR1 SNHLY, CDR2 FYNNEI. This CDR3 region has 15 residues. TCRdb independently ran MiXCR on the 5' RACE reads; one entry per CDR3 protein. The data contain several thousand distinct CDR3 sequences, around 15% of them seen just once; the ten biggest clones take up around 9.7%. The time point: sample taken at primary tumor resection. Unsorted whole RNA from tumor, nontumor lung or frozen PBMC underwent sequencing. This record belongs to a study of spatial heterogeneity in lung cancer. Broader study findings: Expanded alpha and beta TCR counts within tumors tracked tumor mutation counts.

The source of this sequence is a female donor with early-stage non-small cell lung cancer. The chain joins TRBV2 to TRBJ2-2, with TRBD1 matching 8 bases. Specimen: lung tumor tissue, collected at surgery. Here the CDR3 DNA reads TGTGCCAGCAGTGGACAGGGGTCGGACACCGGGGAGCTGTTTTTT. This gives the protein CASSGQGSDTGELFF.